Reported below is one T cell receptor (beta chain). Its antigen is not identified. Method: immunoSEQ multiplex PCR; TCRdb's copy keeps in-frame clones and lacks some. The sample consists of fewer than 1.8 million clones, approximately 98.5% of them appearing once. The data originate from a study of shared clonotypes between healthy human individuals. Study overall: The study enrolled a couple of women and three men aged 18 to 49. Each donor's CD8 memory used one plate, CD8 naive two, each CD4 subset three.

Adults of Caucasian background living in Nashville, Tennessee made up all donors. The CDR3 loop spans 13 amino acids. Trimming took 10 bases from V and 1 from J, leaving 14 bases between them. In germline, CDR1 is MNHNY, CDR2 SVGAGI (reference sequence). Findings and caveats of the study: Clonotype sharing among donors likely depends on sequencing depth.

The J gene is TRBJ2-7, the V gene TRBV6-6; D uncertain. The sample consisted of naive CD4+ T cells sorted from blood. The subset denotes: CD45RA+ positively selected. The receptor's source is a man between 25 and 39 years old in good health. The CDR3 reads CATHGWKSYEQYF. In nucleotides, the CDR3 is TGTGCCACCCACGGGTGGAAATCCTACGAGCAGTACTTC.